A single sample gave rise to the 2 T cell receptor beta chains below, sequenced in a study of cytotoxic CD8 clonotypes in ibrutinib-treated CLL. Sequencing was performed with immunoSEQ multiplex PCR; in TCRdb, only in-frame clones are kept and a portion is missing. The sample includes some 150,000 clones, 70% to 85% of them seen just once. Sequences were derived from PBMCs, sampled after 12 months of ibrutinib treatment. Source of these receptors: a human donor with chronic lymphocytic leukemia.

For the CDR3, the DNA is TGTGCCAGCAGCTTATCTGGCACCCAAGAGACCCAGTACTTC. Translated, it gives CASSLSGTQETQYF. The chain recombines TRBV7-3 with TRBJ2-5; D gene uncertain. V was clipped by 2 bases and J by 1 base, with 8 bases between them. The CDR3 extends over 14 amino acids. The V gene's germline CDR1 is SGHTA and CDR2 FQGTGA.

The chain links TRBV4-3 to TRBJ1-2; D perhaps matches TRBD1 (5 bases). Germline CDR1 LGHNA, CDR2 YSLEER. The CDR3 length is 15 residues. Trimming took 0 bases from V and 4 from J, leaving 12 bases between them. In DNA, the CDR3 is TGCGCCAGCAGCCAAGACCTCGGACAAAGCTATGGCTACACCTTC. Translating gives CASSQDLGQSYGYTF.